This T cell receptor beta chain stems from a study of T cells in Graves' hyperthyroidism and ophthalmopathy. General study points: In validation, the model predicted ophthalmopathy. These predictions came a median about 6.5 months before onset.

Patients with uncontrolled infections, other autoimmune diseases, pregnancy or lactation were excluded. The PBMCs were taken from over 9.5 ml of fresh peripheral blood. Template material for amplifying TCR beta CDR3 regions consisted of RNA transcripts. TCR CDR3 regions were first amplified by RT-PCR with HTBI primers. TCRdb used MiXCR to reprocess the multiplex PCR reads, holding one entry per CDR3 protein. The sample contains approximately 720,000 distinct CDR3 sequences, 15% to 20% of which appear only once. This clonotype occurred a few times. The antigen is not known. This CDR3 comprises 14 residues. Germline loops: CDR1 MGHRA, CDR2 YSYEKL. V lost 3 bases and J lost 3, with 9 bases in between.

The receptor comes from a woman in her 50s with Graves' hyperthyroidism that later progressed to Graves' ophthalmopathy. Sequencing was performed on blood. V gene TRBV4-1 combines with J gene TRBJ1-5; no definite D call. The CDR3 DNA reads TGCGCCAGCAGCCAGGTAGAAGACAATCAGCCCCAGCATTTT. Translated, it gives CASSQVEDNQPQHF.